This T cell receptor (beta chain) originates from a study of molecular identifiers for immune sequencing clone quantification. About the research overall: The replicates split RNA from approximately 22,000 or 94,000 naive CD8 cells five ways and sequenced four.

A remark on this clonotype: Since a much larger clone is just one base distant, this may be a read error.

With 10%, 30% or 50% of RNA, roughly 17,000 to 1,000,000 naive CD8 T cells were sequenced. Methods described previously, with TCR primers listed, were used for bulk TCR libraries. TCRdb redid the calling of the PCR reads with MiXCR, one entry per CDR3 protein. The data show about 300,000 distinct CDR3 sequences, about 22% seen once. This sequence originates from a human donor in good health. Some libraries in this study had Jurkat cell RNA spiked in. Sequencing input: naive CD8+ T cells from blood, with Jurkat cell RNA spiked in. The subset here: FACS-sorted CD8+CD4-CCR7+CD45RA+ naive T cells.

The CDR3 sequence is CASSLETTSADTQYF. The CDR3 coding sequence is TGTGCCAGCAGCTTAGAAACTACCAGCGCAGATACGCAGTATTTT. The chain has TRBV13 and TRBJ2-3; no definite D call. From germline, CDR1 is PRHDT and CDR2 FYEKMQ (reference sequence). The CDR3 runs to 15 residues. V was cut by 1 base and J by 4 bases, with 12 bases left in between. The complete variable domain, with remaining parts taken from reference TRBV13 and TRBJ2-3, reads AAGVIQSPRHLIKEKRETATLKCYPIPRHDTVYWYQQGPGQDPQFLISFYEKMQSDKGSIPDRFSAQQFSDYHSELNMSSLELGDSALYFCASSLETTSADTQYFGPGTRLTVL.